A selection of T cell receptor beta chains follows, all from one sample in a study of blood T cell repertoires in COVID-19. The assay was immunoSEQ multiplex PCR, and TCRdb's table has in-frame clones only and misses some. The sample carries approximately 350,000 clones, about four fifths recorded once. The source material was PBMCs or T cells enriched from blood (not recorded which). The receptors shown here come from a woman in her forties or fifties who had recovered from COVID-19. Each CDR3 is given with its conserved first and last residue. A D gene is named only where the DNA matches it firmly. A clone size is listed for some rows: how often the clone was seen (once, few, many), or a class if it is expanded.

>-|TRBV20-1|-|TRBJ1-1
CSARLNTEAFF
TGCAGTGCTCGTCTGAACACTGAAGCTTTCTTT
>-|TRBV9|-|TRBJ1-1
CASSVTGENTEAFF
TGTGCCAGCAGCGTAACAGGAGAGAACACTGAAGCTTTCTTT
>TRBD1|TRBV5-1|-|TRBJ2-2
CASSYRGLNTGELFF
TGCGCCAGCAGCTACAGGGGTCTGAACACCGGGGAGCTGTTTTTT
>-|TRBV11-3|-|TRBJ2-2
CASSFLGGNTGELFF
TGTGCCAGCAGCTTCTTAGGGGGAAACACCGGGGAGCTGTTTTTT
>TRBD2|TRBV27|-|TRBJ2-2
CASSRLLAGGRTGELFF
TGTGCCAGCAGCCGCCTTCTAGCGGGAGGTCGGACCGGGGAGCTGTTTTTT
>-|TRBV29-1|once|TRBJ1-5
CSVGEGDQRPQHF
TGCAGCGTTGGGGAGGGGGATCAACGGCCCCAGCATTTT
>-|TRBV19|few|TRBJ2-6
CASSIRQGRSSGANVLTF
TGTGCCAGTAGTATACGTCAGGGGCGAAGCTCTGGGGCCAACGTCCTGACTTTC
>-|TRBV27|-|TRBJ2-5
CATRRDRETQYF
TGTGCCACCAGGCGAGATCGGGAGACCCAGTACTTC
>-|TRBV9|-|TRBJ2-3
CASSVGVGGVRTDTQYF
TGTGCCAGCAGCGTAGGCGTAGGCGGGGTTCGCACAGATACGCAGTATTTT
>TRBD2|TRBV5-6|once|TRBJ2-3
CASSLAVAGGLRDTQYF
TGTGCCAGCAGCTTGGCGGTAGCGGGGGGGCTTAGAGATACGCAGTATTTT
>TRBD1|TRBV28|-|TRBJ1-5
CASSLEGQGNQPQHF
TGTGCCAGCAGTTTAGAGGGACAGGGCAATCAGCCCCAGCATTTT
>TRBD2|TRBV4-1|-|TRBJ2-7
CASSQGSSGRDKQYF
TGCGCCAGCAGCCAAGGATCTAGCGGGAGGGACAAGCAGTACTTC
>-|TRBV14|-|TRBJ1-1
CASSHTGLEAFF
TGTGCCAGCAGCCACACAGGGCTTGAAGCTTTCTTT
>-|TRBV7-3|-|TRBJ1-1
CASSFQINTEAFF
TGTGCCAGCAGCTTTCAGATTAACACTGAAGCTTTCTTT
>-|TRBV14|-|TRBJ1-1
CASRTQVNTEAFF
TGTGCCAGCAGGACACAAGTGAACACTGAAGCTTTCTTT
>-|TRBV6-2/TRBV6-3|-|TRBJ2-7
CASSYTSGHLKQYF
TGTGCCAGCAGTTACACTTCGGGACACCTGAAACAGTACTTC
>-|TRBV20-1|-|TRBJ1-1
CSAYGAGEAFF
TGCAGTGCCTACGGAGCGGGGGAAGCTTTCTTT
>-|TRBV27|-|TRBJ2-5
CASGRGSAQETQYF
TGTGCCAGCGGGCGGGGTAGCGCCCAAGAGACCCAGTACTTC
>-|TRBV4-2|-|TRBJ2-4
CASSQDRDQGIQYF
TGTGCCAGCAGCCAAGACAGGGATCAAGGCATTCAGTACTTC
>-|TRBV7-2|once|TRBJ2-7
CASSHSYPLEQYF
TGTGCCAGCAGCCACAGCTACCCCCTGGAGCAGTACTTC
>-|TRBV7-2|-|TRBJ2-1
CASSLVGDEQFF
TGTGCCAGCAGCTTAGTAGGGGATGAGCAGTTCTTC
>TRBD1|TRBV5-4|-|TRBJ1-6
CASSPGQGDSPLHF
TGTGCCAGCAGCCCTGGACAGGGAGATTCACCCCTCCACTTT
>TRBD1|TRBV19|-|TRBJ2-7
CASSITTGGAYEQYF
TGTGCCAGTAGTATTACGACAGGGGGCGCCTACGAGCAGTACTTC
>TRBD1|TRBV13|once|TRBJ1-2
CASSLVQGAPGGYTF
TGTGCCAGCAGCTTAGTACAGGGGGCCCCTGGGGGCTACACCTTC
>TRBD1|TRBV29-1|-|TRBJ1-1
CSVPSGQAFTEAFF
TGCAGCGTACCTTCGGGACAGGCCTTCACTGAAGCTTTCTTT
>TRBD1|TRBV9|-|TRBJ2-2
CASSDDRGRITNTGELFF
TGTGCCAGCAGCGATGACAGGGGCCGCATCACGAACACCGGGGAGCTGTTTTTT
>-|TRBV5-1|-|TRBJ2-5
CASSLSSTEQETQYF
TGCGCCAGCAGCTTGTCTTCGACAGAGCAAGAGACCCAGTACTTC
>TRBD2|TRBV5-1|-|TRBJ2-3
CASSSGLAETDTQYF
TGCGCCAGCAGCTCGGGACTAGCGGAGACAGATACGCAGTATTTT
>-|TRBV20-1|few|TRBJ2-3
CSAIATDTQYF
TGCAGTGCAATAGCGACAGATACGCAGTATTTT
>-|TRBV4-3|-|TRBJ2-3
CASSPWTQNTDTQYF
TGCGCCAGCAGCCCCTGGACTCAAAACACAGATACGCAGTATTTT
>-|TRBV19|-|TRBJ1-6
CASTWENNSPLHF
TGTGCCAGTACTTGGGAGAATAATTCACCCCTCCACTTT
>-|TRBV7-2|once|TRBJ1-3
CASREGNTIYF
TGTGCCAGCAGGGAGGGAAACACCATATATTTT
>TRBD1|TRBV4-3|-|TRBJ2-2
CASSLLDRGQITGELFF
TGCGCCAGCAGCCTCCTAGACAGGGGGCAAATCACCGGGGAGCTGTTTTTT
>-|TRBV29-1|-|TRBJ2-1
CSVEDLLGNEQFF
TGCAGCGTGGAGGACCTACTGGGGAATGAGCAGTTCTTC
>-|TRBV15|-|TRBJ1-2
CATSRDPGDPQPHYGYTF
TGTGCCACCAGCAGAGATCCGGGAGATCCGCAGCCCCATTATGGCTACACCTTC
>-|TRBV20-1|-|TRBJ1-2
CSASPESGYTF
TGCAGTGCTAGTCCTGAGTCTGGCTACACCTTC
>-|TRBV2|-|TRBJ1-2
CASSEQVLGGYGYTF
TGTGCCAGCAGTGAACAGGTTTTAGGGGGCTATGGCTACACCTTC
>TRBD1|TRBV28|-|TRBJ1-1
CASSYNRGLGKTEAFF
TGTGCCAGCAGCTACAACAGGGGGCTGGGTAAAACTGAAGCTTTCTTT
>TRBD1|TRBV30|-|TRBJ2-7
CAWSVQGLAYEQYF
TGTGCCTGGAGTGTACAGGGGCTGGCCTACGAGCAGTACTTC
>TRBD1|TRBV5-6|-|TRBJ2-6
CASSLQGAAGANVLTF
TGTGCCAGCAGCTTACAGGGGGCGGCTGGGGCCAACGTCCTGACTTTC
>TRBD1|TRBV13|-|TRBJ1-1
CASSLGLMGQAEAFF
TGTGCCAGCAGCTTAGGCCTCATGGGACAGGCCGAAGCTTTCTTT
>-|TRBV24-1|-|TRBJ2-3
CATSVPGADTQYF
TGTGCCACCAGTGTGCCGGGGGCAGATACGCAGTATTTT
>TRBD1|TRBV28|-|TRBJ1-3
CASSQGQGDRNTIYF
TGTGCCAGCAGTCAAGGACAGGGTGACCGAAACACCATATATTTT
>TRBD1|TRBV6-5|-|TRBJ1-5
CASRTGAGNQPQHF
TGTGCCAGCAGGACAGGGGCTGGCAATCAGCCCCAGCATTTT
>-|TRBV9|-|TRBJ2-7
CASSVMGTPMAEQYF
TGTGCCAGCAGCGTAATGGGCACCCCGATGGCCGAGCAGTACTTC
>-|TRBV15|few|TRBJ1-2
CATSRAAGYGYTF
TGTGCCACCAGCAGAGCGGCAGGGTATGGCTACACCTTC
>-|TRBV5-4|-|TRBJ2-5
CASSPTVQETQYF
TGTGCCAGCAGCCCGACAGTGCAAGAGACCCAGTACTTC
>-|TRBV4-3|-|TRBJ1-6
CASSQELGANSPLHF
TGCGCCAGCAGCCAAGAGCTAGGCGCTAATTCACCCCTCCACTTT
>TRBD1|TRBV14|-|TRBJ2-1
CASSPRQGQGSEQFF
TGTGCCAGCAGCCCTAGACAGGGGCAAGGGTCCGAGCAGTTCTTC
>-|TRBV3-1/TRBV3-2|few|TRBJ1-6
CASSQIGQGPTPLHF
TGTGCCAGCAGCCAAATAGGCCAGGGCCCGACACCCCTCCACTTT
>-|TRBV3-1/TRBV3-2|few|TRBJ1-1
CASSRPQGTEAFF
TGTGCCAGCAGCCGCCCCCAGGGGACTGAAGCTTTCTTT
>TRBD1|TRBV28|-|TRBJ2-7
CASSFPGQIRSYEQYF
TGTGCCAGCAGTTTTCCGGGACAGATCCGTTCCTACGAGCAGTACTTC
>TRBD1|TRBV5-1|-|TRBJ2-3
CASSWGTGASTDTQYF
TGCGCCAGCAGCTGGGGGACAGGAGCCTCCACAGATACGCAGTATTTT